Presented here are 27 T cell receptor beta chains from one specimen sequenced in a study of control samples from healthy donors and cancer patients (dated by TCRdb to about 2020). Libraries were constructed by the immunoSEQ multiplex PCR assay. As stored in TCRdb, this immuneACCESS dataset retains in-frame rearrangements with V and J assigned. A fraction of the clones does not appear; measured against another copy, unresolved V genes explain less than half of the discrepancy, and the remainder lacks a known reason. The sample yields approximately 100,000 clones; roughly 82% were counted once. More than 1.5% of the sample rests with the top ten. Material: blood. Every receptor here comes from a man in his fifties or sixties in good health.

The J gene is TRBJ2-2, the V gene TRBV10-3, with 8 bases matching TRBD2. This CDR3 region has 15 residues. After removal of 7 bases from V and 5 bases from J, the junction contained 9 bases not matched to a gene. From germline, CDR1 is ENHRY and CDR2 SYGVKD. The CDR3 is CAINALAGGTGELFF. CDR3 coding DNA: TGTGCCATCAATGCACTGGCGGGAGGAACCGGGGAGCTGTTTTTT.

The chain carries TRBV3-1 (or the pseudogene TRBV3-2) and TRBJ1-2; tentatively, D is TRBD1 (6 bases). V was cut by 0 bases and J by 6 bases, with 14 bases left in between. The CDR3 extends over 15 amino acids. Germline CDR1 is LGHDT and CDR2 is YNNKEL (reference sequence). The DNA of the CDR3 is TGTGCCAGCAGCCAAGATCTAGGGGGGGTCAATGGCTACACCTTC. Its translation is CASSQDLGGVNGYTF.

This sequence joins TRBV6-4 and TRBJ2-3; D uncertain. This CDR3 spans 15 amino acids. V dropped 2 bases and J dropped 3 bases, with 12 bases sitting between them. CDR1 MRHNA and CDR2 SNTAGT come from the germline V gene. This CDR3 is CASSDSYGFTDTQYF. Here the CDR3 DNA reads TGTGCCAGCAGTGACAGCTACGGGTTTACAGATACGCAGTATTTT.

The chain links TRBV7-2 to TRBJ1-3; possibly TRBD1 for D (5 bases). Trimming cost V 5 bases and J 4 bases, with 15 bases left between them. This CDR3 contains 15 residues. CDR1 and CDR2 from the germline V gene are SGHTA and FQGNSA. The CDR3 nucleotides are TGTGCCAGCAGCCTGGGGGGGTCGATCGGAAACACCATATATTTT. Protein sequence: CASSLGGSIGNTIYF.

This clone was counted only a few times. The V call is TRBV30, the J call TRBJ1-5; D possibly corresponds to TRBD1 (5 bases). The CDR3 loop spans 14 amino acids. Trimming pared 0 bases from V and 7 bases from J, leaving 13 bases between. Germline CDR1 and CDR2: GTSNPN and SVGIG (reference sequence). Here the CDR3 reads CAWSVRQFGQPQHF. CDR3 nucleotide sequence: TGTGCCTGGAGTGTGAGACAGTTTGGACAGCCCCAGCATTTT.

V is TRBV7-3 and J is TRBJ2-7, with D possibly matching TRBD1 (6 bases). Germline V CDR1 and CDR2: SGHTA, FQGTGA. The V gene lost 5 bases and the J gene lost 3 bases, with 17 bases spanning the gap. CDR3 length: 15 residues. The CDR3 DNA follows: TGTGCCAGCAGCAAACAGGGCGGTCCCCTCTACGAGCAGTACTTC. This sequence encodes CASSKQGGPLYEQYF.

The chain couples TRBV6-4 to TRBJ2-2; 7 nucleotides align to TRBD1. The CDR3 has 14 amino acids. V was clipped by 6 bases and J by 3 bases; unmatched bases: 4. Germline CDR1 MRHNA, CDR2 SNTAGT. CDR3 sequence (DNA): TGTGCCAGCAGACGGGACAGAGACACCGGGGAGCTGTTTTTT. Translating gives CASRRDRDTGELFF.

The chain recombines TRBV9 with TRBJ2-3; either TRBD1 or TRBD2 may fit D (5 bases each). The CDR3 has 15 amino acids. V was shortened by 3 bases and J by 0 bases, with 11 bases between the two germline ends. Germline-derived CDR1 and CDR2 are SGDLS and YYNGEE. This chain's CDR3 is CASSARGASTDTQYF. For the CDR3, the DNA is TGTGCCAGCAGCGCTCGAGGGGCTAGCACAGATACGCAGTATTTT.

As concerns this clone: One end of the junction is discordant with germline, which a read error may explain. The rearrangement joins TRBV7-7 to TRBJ2-2; D remains ambiguous. In germline, CDR1 is SSHAT, CDR2 FNYEAQ (reference sequence). The CDR3 has 17 amino acids. This chain's CDR3 is CASSPQTWDTNTGELFF. The CDR3 DNA reads TGTGCTAGCAGCCCCCAGACGTGGGATACGAACACCGGGGAGCTGTTTTTT.

The chain uses TRBV2 and TRBJ2-7, with a tentative D call TRBD1 (5 bases). This CDR3 has 14 residues. Trimming shortened V by 4 bases and J by 0 bases, and 10 bases separated the two germline ends. CDR1 SNHLY and CDR2 FYNNEI come from the germline V gene. The CDR3 DNA is TGTGCCAGCAGTGGGGCGGACAACTCCTACGAGCAGTACTTC. This gives the protein CASSGADNSYEQYF.

CDR3: CASSFRGLKTQYF. CDR3 in DNA: TGTGCCAGCAGTTTCAGGGGCTTGAAGACCCAGTACTTC. The V gene is TRBV12-3 or TRBV12-4, the J gene TRBJ2-5, with D possibly matching TRBD1 (6 bases). The CDR3 is made up of 13 amino acids. Trimming stripped 3 bases from V and 6 bases from J, with 11 bases between.

The chain links TRBV19 to TRBJ1-1; D gene ambiguous. V dropped 1 base and J dropped 6 bases, with 9 bases sitting between them. Germline V gives CDR1 LNHDA, CDR2 SQIVND (reference sequence). This CDR3 spans 13 amino acids. In nucleotides, the CDR3 is TGTGCCAGTAGTATAGGTTGGACGTCTGAAGCTTTCTTT. Amino acid sequence: CASSIGWTSEAFF.

The chain joins TRBV7-7 to TRBJ2-3; D unclear. The CDR3 is 14 amino acids. V was cut by 1 base and J by 0 bases, with 5 bases left in between. Per the germline V gene, CDR1 is SSHAT and CDR2 is FNYEAQ (reference sequence). CDR3 region: CASSLVASTDTQYF. The CDR3 bases are TGTGCCAGCAGCTTAGTAGCTAGCACAGATACGCAGTATTTT. The full variable domain, with the rest looked up from reference TRBV7-7 and TRBJ2-3, is GAGVSQSPRYKVTKRGQDVTLRCDPISSHATLYWYQQALGQGPEFLTYFNYEAQPDKSGLPSDRFSAERPEGSISTLTIQRTEQRDSAMYRCASSLVASTDTQYFGPGTRLTVL.

This sequence joins TRBV6-1 and TRBJ1-2; D gene unclear. From germline, CDR1 is MNHNS and CDR2 SASEGT. With 3 bases removed from V and 5 bases from J, the gap between germline ends came to 16 bases. The CDR3 consists of 15 residues. CDR3 residues: CASSEGIVGTYGYTF. For the CDR3, the DNA is TGTGCCAGCAGTGAGGGTATAGTCGGTACTTATGGCTACACCTTC.

This chain links TRBV7-8 with TRBJ1-1, with D perhaps matching TRBD1 (5 bases). The CDR3 is 15 amino acids. Germline V gene sequence: CDR1 SGHVS, CDR2 FQNEAQ. V was shortened by 5 bases and J by 4 bases, with 17 bases between the two germline ends. The CDR3 DNA follows: TGTGCCAGCAGCCCGGGGGGAGGTAGGGGCACTGAAGCTTTCTTT. Translating it yields CASSPGGGRGTEAFF.

The J gene is TRBJ2-3, the V gene TRBV4-1; TRBD1 aligns across 8 bases. The CDR3 totals 17 residues. Per the germline V gene, CDR1 is MGHRA and CDR2 is YSYEKL. V was pared by 2 bases and J by 3 bases, with 10 bases of the junction left unmatched. The CDR3 spells CASSQPGSRQGTDTQYF. Written as DNA, the CDR3 is TGCGCCAGCAGCCAACCCGGTTCGAGACAGGGGACAGATACGCAGTATTTT.

This clone has only one observation. The chain combines TRBV3-1 (or the pseudogene TRBV3-2) with TRBJ1-1, with D perhaps matching TRBD1 (5 bases). The CDR3 has 14 residues. The V gene's germline CDR1 is LGHDT and CDR2 YNNKEL (reference sequence). V dropped 4 bases and J dropped 5 bases, with 14 bases sitting between them. The CDR3 sequence is CASSPGRDWTEAFF. The CDR3 DNA follows: TGTGCCAGCAGCCCAGGGAGGGATTGGACTGAAGCTTTCTTT.

The CDR3 bases are TGTGCCAGCAGCTTAGGACTAGCGGGAGGGGGCACCGGGGAGCTGTTTTTT. It codes for CASSLGLAGGGTGELFF. The chain combines TRBV7-8 with TRBJ2-2; 14 bases map to TRBD2. Per germline, CDR1 SGHVS and CDR2 FQNEAQ. This CDR3 region has 17 residues. J lost 4 bases, V lost 1 base, and 2 bases had no gene match. The full variable domain, completed using reference TRBV7-8 and TRBJ2-2, is GAGVSQSPRYKVAKRGQDVALRCDPISGHVSLFWYQQALGQGPEFLTYFQNEAQLDKSGLPSDRFFAERPEGSVSTLKIQRTQQEDSAVYLCASSLGLAGGGTGELFFGEGSRLTVL.

The chain couples TRBV2 to TRBJ2-7; 7 positions agree with TRBD1. Losses at the gene ends were 3 bases for V and 7 bases for J; bases not matched to a gene: 9. The CDR3 has 14 amino acids. Germline V gene lookup returns CDR1 SNHLY and CDR2 FYNNEI. CDR3 sequence (DNA): TGTGCCAGCAGTGAGAACAGGGGCTCAGCGGAGCAGTACTTC. Encoded protein: CASSENRGSAEQYF.

V gene TRBV9 combines with J gene TRBJ2-3; tentative D call: TRBD2 (6 bases). From germline, CDR1 is SGDLS and CDR2 YYNGEE. The germline V and J ends were trimmed by 0 bases and 6 bases, with 17 bases remaining between them. The CDR3 covers 16 residues. In DNA, the CDR3 is TGTGCCAGCAGCGTAGAAAGTGGGGGGTCGGGGGATACGCAGTATTTT. It translates to CASSVESGGSGDTQYF.

This clone appeared once. The chain recombines TRBV11-2 with TRBJ1-1; D is undetermined. This CDR3 region has 13 residues. The germline V gene encodes CDR1 SGHAT and CDR2 FQNNGV. Trimming took 3 bases from V and 1 from J, leaving 6 bases between them. The CDR3 sequence is CASSFSENTEAFF. The CDR3 nucleotides are TGTGCCAGCAGCTTTTCGGAGAACACTGAAGCTTTCTTT. The full variable domain, with the rest looked up from reference TRBV11-2 and TRBJ1-1, is EAGVAQSPRYKIIEKRQSVAFWCNPISGHATLYWYQQILGQGPKLLIQFQNNGVVDDSQLPKDRFSAERLKGVDSTLKIQPAKLEDSAVYLCASSFSENTEAFFGQGTRLTVV.

The rearrangement joins TRBV24-1 to TRBJ2-1; no reliable D call. From germline, CDR1 is KGHDR and CDR2 SFDVKD. This CDR3 has 15 amino acids. Trimming shortened V by 4 bases and J by 4 bases, and 13 bases separated the two germline ends. As DNA, the CDR3 is TGTGCCACCAGTGACTCGGGTCCTAATTACAATGAGCAGTTCTTC. It is translated as CATSDSGPNYNEQFF.

The chain joins TRBV11-2 to TRBJ2-1, with 10 nucleotides matching TRBD2. The CDR3 is 16 residues long. With V trimmed by 5 bases and J by 5 bases, 9 bases remained unmatched. CDR1 and CDR2 (germline): SGHAT, FQNNGV. CDR3 residues: CASSPELAGSDNEQFF. The CDR3, as DNA: TGTGCCAGCAGCCCCGAACTAGCGGGGTCCGACAATGAGCAGTTCTTC. Full variable domain (missing parts from reference TRBV11-2 and TRBJ2-1): EAGVAQSPRYKIIEKRQSVAFWCNPISGHATLYWYQQILGQGPKLLIQFQNNGVVDDSQLPKDRFSAERLKGVDSTLKIQPAKLEDSAVYLCASSPELAGSDNEQFFGPGTRLTVL.

This clone was observed once. The CDR3 sequence is CASSLRGTRAGVRTDTQYF. CDR3 in DNA: TGTGCCAGCAGTTTGCGCGGGACTAGAGCGGGAGTACGGACAGATACGCAGTATTTT. V gene TRBV27 combines with J gene TRBJ2-3; 8 nucleotides agree with TRBD2. Germline V lookup: CDR1 MNHEY, CDR2 SMNVEV (reference sequence). J lost 3 bases, V lost 3 bases, and 17 bases had no gene match. The CDR3 has 19 amino acids.

The chain recombines TRBV7-6 with TRBJ2-7, with TRBD2 identical over 7 bases. Germline CDR1 and CDR2: SGHVS and FNYEAQ. This CDR3 is built from 13 residues. The J segment lost 4 bases and the V segment lost 2 bases, leaving 2 bases of the junction unmatched. The CDR3: CASSLSSGYEQYF. The CDR3 nucleotides read TGTGCCAGCAGCTTATCTAGCGGTTACGAGCAGTACTTC.

The sample holds one count of this clone. The rearrangement joins TRBV28 to TRBJ1-1; 10 bases are shared with TRBD1. V gave up 3 bases and J gave up 2 bases; unmatched junction bases: 15. Germline loops: CDR1 MDHEN, CDR2 SYDVKM. This CDR3 contains 19 residues. DNA of the CDR3: TGTGCCAGCAGTTTGCCAAGGCGTTCGGGACAGGGGATTAACACTGAAGCTTTCTTT. Amino acids: CASSLPRRSGQGINTEAFF.

This chain uses TRBV9 with TRBJ2-7, with no clear D. V was trimmed by 8 bases and J by 2 bases, leaving 2 bases between them. The CDR3 runs 9 residues. CDR1 and CDR2 (germline): SGDLS, YYNGEE. The CDR3 region is CARTYEQYF. In DNA, the CDR3 is TGTGCCAGGACCTACGAGCAGTACTTC.